These T cell receptor beta chains were read from a single sample in a study of blood T cell repertoires in COVID-19. The assay was immunoSEQ multiplex PCR, and TCRdb's table has in-frame clones only and misses some. The table lists under 95,000 clones, approximately 85% of them singletons. Sequencing input: peripheral blood. The receptors shown here come from a woman aged 80 or over with COVID-19, enrolled during active disease. Both conserved end residues are trimmed from each CDR3. Fields, in order: V gene, J gene, CDR3 protein.

TRBV6-2/TRBV6-3	TRBJ2-7	ASSYLGLEVSFEY
TRBV3-1/TRBV3-2	TRBJ2-7	ASSLSSGTTYEQY
TRBV5-8	TRBJ2-3	ASSQSSGGAWDTQY
TRBV10-2	TRBJ2-3	ASSDPGRGRGDTQY
TRBV2	TRBJ2-2	ASSRLGTSGANTGELF
TRBV6-2/TRBV6-3	TRBJ2-3	ASRYYNTDTQY
TRBV9	TRBJ1-1	ASGRGQGSMNTEAF
TRBV7-3	TRBJ2-3	ASSLTTLAGGRTDTQY
TRBV7-6	TRBJ2-5	ASSLNRDYGETQY
TRBV4-1	TRBJ2-5	ASSQASGKTQETQY
TRBV28	TRBJ1-5	ASSLLTGQGAGISNQPQH
TRBV9	TRBJ2-7	ASSARTGTPYYDEQY
TRBV12-3/TRBV12-4	TRBJ1-2	ASSLDRVYGYT
TRBV9	TRBJ2-7	ASSGSTGGPGHEQY
TRBV6-2/TRBV6-3	TRBJ2-5	ASSYVSYQETQY
TRBV7-3	TRBJ2-3	ASSRGTDTQY
TRBV9	TRBJ2-2	ASSVSLAGVGTGELF
TRBV2	TRBJ2-1	ASSLAGEQF
TRBV11-3	TRBJ2-7	ASSLGGREQY
TRBV29-1	TRBJ2-5	SVEDQGRGFETQY
TRBV4-3	TRBJ1-1	ASSRTLNTEAF
TRBV6-6	TRBJ2-7	ASRPLGSLAYEQY
TRBV5-1	TRBJ2-3	ASSSLFETGKDTQY
TRBV7-2	TRBJ1-5	ASSLAFSKNQPQH
TRBV15	TRBJ2-3	ATSTRDRGSTDTQY
TRBV6-5	TRBJ1-3	ASTQGTRGNTIY
TRBV6-2/TRBV6-3	TRBJ2-1	ASSFLAGGPWSEQF